This TCR beta chain was identified in a study of cytomegalovirus exposure and HLA in healthy donors. General observations from the study: According to a later analysis, most TCR beta chains associated with CMV appeared HLA-restricted. An analysis that was carried out later associated about 17,000 TCR beta sequences with HLA alleles at 0.05 false discovery rate.

PCR was performed using 60 Vbeta and 13 Jbeta primers. Profiling relied on immunoSEQ multiplex PCR, and the TCRdb table lists in-frame clones only, not all of them. The data contain around 150,000 clones, approximately 80% of them seen just once; the ten biggest clones take up 4% to 5.5%. There are 15 residues in the CDR3. V gave up 2 bases and J gave up 4 bases; unmatched junction bases: 7. The germline V gene encodes CDR1 SGHAT and CDR2 FQNNGV. Regarding this clone: What it binds is not known.

The clonotype was recovered from a man aged 30 to 39 in good health and CMV-seronegative. The gene calls are TRBV11-2 and TRBJ1-2; TRBD1 aligns across 7 bases. The sample comprised PBMCs. This CDR3 reads CASSLKDRDIYGYTF. For the CDR3, the DNA is TGTGCCAGCAGCTTAAAAGACAGGGACATCTATGGCTACACCTTC.